This T cell receptor (beta chain) was captured by sequencing in a study of blood T cell repertoires in COVID-19. Study-level information: Donors in the United States, Italy and Spain gave samples during acute or convalescent COVID-19. PBMCs, B-cell-depleted T cells, or T cells were the source of the cDNA or gDNA that made up the material.

Per the study methods: Reference gene primers were amplified, and this amplification served to estimate nucleated cell counts. Some clones are missing from TCRdb's copy, which holds only in-frame ones; the method was immunoSEQ multiplex PCR. V and J calls and clone size are those listed in that table; D and trimming were worked out from the DNA. In the table there are 30,000 to 40,000 clones, almost 90% of which are singletons. This CDR3 contains 17 residues. Germline values: CDR1 SGHRS, CDR2 YFSETQ. V was pared by 3 bases and J by 5 bases, with 9 bases of the junction left unmatched. The chain is built from TRBV5-1 and TRBJ1-6; TRBD1 matches at 9 bases. The clonotype originates from a human donor in a cohort sampled during active COVID-19. Specimen: peripheral blood. For the CDR3, the DNA is TGCGCCAGCAGCTGCTCACCCCGACAGGGGGATAATTCACCCCTCCACTTT. It translates to CASSCSPRQGDNSPLHF. Full variable domain (remainder filled in from reference TRBV5-1 and TRBJ1-6): KAGVTQTPRYLIKTRGQQVTLSCSPISGHRSVSWYQQTPGQGLQFLFEYFSETQRNKGNFPGRFSGRQFSNSRSEMNVSTLELGDSALYLCASSCSPRQGDNSPLHFGNGTRLTVT.